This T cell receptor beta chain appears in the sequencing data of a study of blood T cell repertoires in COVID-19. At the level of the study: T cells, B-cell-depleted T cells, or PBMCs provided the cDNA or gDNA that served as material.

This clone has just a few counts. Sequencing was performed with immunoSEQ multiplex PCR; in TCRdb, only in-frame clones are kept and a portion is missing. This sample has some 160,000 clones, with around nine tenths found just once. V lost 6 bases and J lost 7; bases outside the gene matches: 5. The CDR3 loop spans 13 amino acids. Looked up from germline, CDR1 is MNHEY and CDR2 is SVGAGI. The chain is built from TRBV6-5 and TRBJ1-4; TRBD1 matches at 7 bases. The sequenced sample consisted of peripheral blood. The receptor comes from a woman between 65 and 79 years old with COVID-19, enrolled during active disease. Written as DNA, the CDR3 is TGTGCCAGCAGCGAGGGACAGTTTGAAAAACTGTTTTTT. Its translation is CASSEGQFEKLFF.